Sequencing of this T cell receptor (beta chain) was carried out in a study of T cell changes during pregnancy in multiple sclerosis. Profiling relied on immunoSEQ multiplex PCR, and the TCRdb table lists in-frame clones only, not all of them. The data show some 80,000 clones, with 90% to 95% seen just once and roughly 0.14% held by the top ten. Trimming removed 5 bases from V and 10 bases from J, with 21 bases in between. The CDR3 contains 15 residues. In germline, CDR1 is SGHTA, CDR2 FQGNSA. This chain connects TRBV7-2 to TRBJ2-1; TRBD2 is a possible D gene (7 bases). The sample consisted of CD4+ T cells from peripheral blood mononuclear cells, taken after pregnancy. The TCR originated in a female donor with multiple sclerosis, enrolled in a pregnancy study. The CDR3 region is CASSLGGPRGEEQFF. In DNA, the CDR3 is TGTGCCAGCAGCCTAGGGGGGCCCCGGGGGGAGGAGCAGTTCTTC. Filled out from reference TRBV7-2 and TRBJ2-1, the complete variable domain reads GAGVSQSPSNKVTEKGKDVELRCDPISGHTALYWYRQSLGQGLEFLIYFQGNSAPDKSGLPSDRFSAERTGGSVSTLTIQRTQQEDSAVYLCASSLGGPRGEEQFFGPGTRLTVL.